This TCR beta chain was sequenced for a study of blood T cells in healthy people across ages. Germline V gene data show CDR1 as LGHNA and CDR2 as YSLEER. Trimming took 0 bases from V and 3 from J; bases not matched to a gene: 4. This CDR3 is 16 amino acids long. The sample holds a few counts of this clonotype. Its antigen remains unknown. Study-wide points: There were more naive CD4+ cells and higher diversity in long-lived donors than in aged donors. A roughly linear age-dependent decrease characterized TCR beta diversity per million T cells.

A second PCR, run for roughly 7 to 12 cycles, used a sample-barcoded 5' primer plus a J-beta primer mix. One entry per CDR3 protein, called by TCRdb with MiXCR from the 5' RACE reads. The sample includes 1.5 million to 2 million distinct CDR3 sequences, around 48% seen only once; the top ten take less than 2.5%. J is TRBJ2-3 and V is TRBV4-3, with 9 bases identical to TRBD2. Source material: blood. This sequence originates from a woman in her 40s in good health. This CDR3 is CASSQESTSGTDTQYF. CDR3 nucleotides: TGCGCCAGCAGCCAAGAATCTACTAGCGGGACAGATACGCAGTATTTT.